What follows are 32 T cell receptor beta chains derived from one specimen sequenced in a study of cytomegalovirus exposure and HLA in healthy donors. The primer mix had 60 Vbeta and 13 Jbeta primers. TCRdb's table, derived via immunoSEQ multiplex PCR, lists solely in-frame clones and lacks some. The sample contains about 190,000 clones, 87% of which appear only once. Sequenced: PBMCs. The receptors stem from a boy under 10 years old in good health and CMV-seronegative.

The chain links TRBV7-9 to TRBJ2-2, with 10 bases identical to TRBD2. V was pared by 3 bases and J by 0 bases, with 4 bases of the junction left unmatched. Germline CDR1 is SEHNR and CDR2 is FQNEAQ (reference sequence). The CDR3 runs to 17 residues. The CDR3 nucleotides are TGTGCCAGCAGCTTTCGAGCGGGAGGGCCGAACACCGGGGAGCTGTTTTTT. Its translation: CASSFRAGGPNTGELFF.

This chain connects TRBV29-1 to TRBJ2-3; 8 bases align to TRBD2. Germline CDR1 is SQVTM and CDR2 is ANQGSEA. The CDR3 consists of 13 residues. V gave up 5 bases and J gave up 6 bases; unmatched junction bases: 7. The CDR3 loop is CSVRISGVDTQYF. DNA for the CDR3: TGCAGCGTTCGGATTAGCGGGGTCGATACGCAGTATTTT.

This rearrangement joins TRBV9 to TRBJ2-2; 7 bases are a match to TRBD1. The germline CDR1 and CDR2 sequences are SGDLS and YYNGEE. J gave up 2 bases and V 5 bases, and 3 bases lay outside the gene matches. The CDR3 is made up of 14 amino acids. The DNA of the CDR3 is TGTGCCAGCAGAGACAGGGCCAACACCGGGGAGCTGTTTTTT. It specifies CASRDRANTGELFF.

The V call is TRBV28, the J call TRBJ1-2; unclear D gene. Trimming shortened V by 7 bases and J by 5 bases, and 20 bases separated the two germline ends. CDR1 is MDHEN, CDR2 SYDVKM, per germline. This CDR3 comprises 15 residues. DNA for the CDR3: TGTGCCAGCAACCCCGGCCCCCGGGATTTATATGGCTACACCTTC. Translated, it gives CASNPGPRDLYGYTF.

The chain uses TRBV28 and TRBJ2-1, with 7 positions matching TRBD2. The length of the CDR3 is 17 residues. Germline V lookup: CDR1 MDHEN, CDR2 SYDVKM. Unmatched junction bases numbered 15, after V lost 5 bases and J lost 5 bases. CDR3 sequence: CASSPYPGLQLHNEQFF. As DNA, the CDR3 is TGTGCCAGCAGTCCGTATCCGGGACTACAACTCCACAATGAGCAGTTCTTC.

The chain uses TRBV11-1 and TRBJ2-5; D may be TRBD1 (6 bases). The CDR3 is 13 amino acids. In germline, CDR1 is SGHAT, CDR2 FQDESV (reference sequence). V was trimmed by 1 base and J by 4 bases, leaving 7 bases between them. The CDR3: CASSLVGGETQYF. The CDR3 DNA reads TGTGCCAGCAGCTTAGTAGGGGGAGAGACCCAGTACTTC.

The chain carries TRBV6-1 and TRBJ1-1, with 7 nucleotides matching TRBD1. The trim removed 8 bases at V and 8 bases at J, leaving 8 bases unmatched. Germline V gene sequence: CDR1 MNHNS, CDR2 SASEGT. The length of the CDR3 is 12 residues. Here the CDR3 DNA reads TGTGCCAGCGGACGGGGGACAGCAGAAGCTTTCTTT. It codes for CASGRGTAEAFF.

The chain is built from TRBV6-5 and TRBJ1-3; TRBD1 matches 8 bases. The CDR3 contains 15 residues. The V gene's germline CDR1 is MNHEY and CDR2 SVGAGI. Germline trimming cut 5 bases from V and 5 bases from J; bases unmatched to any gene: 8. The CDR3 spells CASSSPGDRRNTIYF. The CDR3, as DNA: TGTGCCAGCAGTAGCCCGGGGGACAGGCGAAACACCATATATTTT.

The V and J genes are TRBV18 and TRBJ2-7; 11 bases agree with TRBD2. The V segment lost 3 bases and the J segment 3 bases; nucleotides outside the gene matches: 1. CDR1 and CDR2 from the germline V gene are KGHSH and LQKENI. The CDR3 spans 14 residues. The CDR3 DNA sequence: TGTGCCAGCTCACCTGGGACTAGCGGCTACGAGCAGTACTTC. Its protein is CASSPGTSGYEQYF.

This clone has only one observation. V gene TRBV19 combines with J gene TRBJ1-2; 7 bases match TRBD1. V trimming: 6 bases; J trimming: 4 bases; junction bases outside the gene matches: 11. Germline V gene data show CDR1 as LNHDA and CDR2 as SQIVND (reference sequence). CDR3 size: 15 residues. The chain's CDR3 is CASSRPGQTFYGYTF. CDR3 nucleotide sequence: TGTGCCAGTAGCAGACCGGGACAGACTTTCTATGGCTACACCTTC.

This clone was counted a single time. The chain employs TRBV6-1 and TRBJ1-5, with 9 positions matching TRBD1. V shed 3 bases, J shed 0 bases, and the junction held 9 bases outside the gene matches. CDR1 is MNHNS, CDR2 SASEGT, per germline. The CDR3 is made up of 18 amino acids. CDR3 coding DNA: TGTGCCAGCAGTGATCGGAGGACAGGGGTTTATAGCAATCAGCCCCAGCATTTT. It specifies CASSDRRTGVYSNQPQHF.

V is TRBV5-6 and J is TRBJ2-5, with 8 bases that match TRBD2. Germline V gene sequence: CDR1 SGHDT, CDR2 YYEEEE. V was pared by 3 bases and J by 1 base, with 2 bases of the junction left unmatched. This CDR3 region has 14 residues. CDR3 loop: CASSSGGVQETQYF. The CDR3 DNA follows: TGTGCCAGCAGCTCGGGGGGGGTCCAAGAGACCCAGTACTTC.

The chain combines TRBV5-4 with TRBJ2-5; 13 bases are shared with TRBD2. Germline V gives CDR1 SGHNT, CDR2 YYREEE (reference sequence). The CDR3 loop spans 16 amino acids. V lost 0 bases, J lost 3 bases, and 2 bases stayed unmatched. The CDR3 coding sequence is TGTGCCAGCAGCTTGGCCGGACTAGCGGGAGAAGAGACCCAGTACTTC. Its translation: CASSLAGLAGEETQYF. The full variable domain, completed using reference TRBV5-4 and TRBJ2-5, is ETGVTQSPTHLIKTRGQQVTLRCSSQSGHNTVSWYQQALGQGPQFIFQYYREEENGRGNFPPRFSGLQFPNYSSELNVNALELDDSALYLCASSLAGLAGEETQYFGPGTRLLVL.

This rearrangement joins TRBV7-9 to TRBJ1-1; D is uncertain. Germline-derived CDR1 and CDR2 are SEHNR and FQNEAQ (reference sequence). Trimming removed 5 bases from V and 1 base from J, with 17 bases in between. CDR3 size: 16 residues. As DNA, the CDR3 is TGTGCCAGCAGCCCGACATCAGGTCCAGGGAACACTGAAGCTTTCTTT. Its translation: CASSPTSGPGNTEAFF.

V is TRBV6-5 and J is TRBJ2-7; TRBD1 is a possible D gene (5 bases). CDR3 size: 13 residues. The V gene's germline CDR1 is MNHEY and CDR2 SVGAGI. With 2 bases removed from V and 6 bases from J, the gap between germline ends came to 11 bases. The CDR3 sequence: CASSYQGLGEQYF. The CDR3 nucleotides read TGTGCCAGCAGTTACCAGGGTTTGGGCGAGCAGTACTTC.

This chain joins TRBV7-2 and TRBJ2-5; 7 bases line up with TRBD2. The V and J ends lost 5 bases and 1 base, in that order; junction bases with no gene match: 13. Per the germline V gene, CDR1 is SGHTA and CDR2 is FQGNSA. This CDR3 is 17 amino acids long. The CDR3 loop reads CASSPGGHQRGQETQYF. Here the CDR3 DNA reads TGTGCCAGCAGCCCAGGCGGCCACCAGCGGGGCCAAGAGACCCAGTACTTC. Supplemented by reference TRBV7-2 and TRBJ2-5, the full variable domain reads GAGVSQSPSNKVTEKGKDVELRCDPISGHTALYWYRQSLGQGLEFLIYFQGNSAPDKSGLPSDRFSAERTGGSVSTLTIQRTQQEDSAVYLCASSPGGHQRGQETQYFGPGTRLLVL.

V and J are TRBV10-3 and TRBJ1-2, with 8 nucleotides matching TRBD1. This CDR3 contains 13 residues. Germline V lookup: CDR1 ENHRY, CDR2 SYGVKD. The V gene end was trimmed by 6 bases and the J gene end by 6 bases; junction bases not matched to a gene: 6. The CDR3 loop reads CAISRDRWDGYTF. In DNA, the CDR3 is TGTGCCATCAGCCGGGACAGGTGGGATGGCTACACCTTC.

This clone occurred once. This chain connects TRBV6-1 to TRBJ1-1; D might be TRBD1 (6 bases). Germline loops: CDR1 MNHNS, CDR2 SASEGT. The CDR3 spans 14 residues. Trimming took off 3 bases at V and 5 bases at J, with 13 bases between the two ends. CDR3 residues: CASSETGGGTEAFF. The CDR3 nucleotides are TGTGCCAGCAGTGAGACAGGCGGAGGAACTGAAGCTTTCTTT.

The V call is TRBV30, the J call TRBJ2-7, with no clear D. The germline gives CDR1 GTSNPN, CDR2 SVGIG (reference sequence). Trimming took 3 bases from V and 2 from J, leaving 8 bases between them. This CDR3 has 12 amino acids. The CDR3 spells CAWSPPPYEQYF. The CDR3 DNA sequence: TGTGCCTGGAGCCCCCCTCCCTACGAGCAGTACTTC.

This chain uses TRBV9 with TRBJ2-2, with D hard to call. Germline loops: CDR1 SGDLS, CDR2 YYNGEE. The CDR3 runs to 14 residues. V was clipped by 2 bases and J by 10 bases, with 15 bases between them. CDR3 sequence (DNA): TGTGCCAGCAGCGTTAAGCACCACCCCACGGAGCTGTTTTTT. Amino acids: CASSVKHHPTELFF.

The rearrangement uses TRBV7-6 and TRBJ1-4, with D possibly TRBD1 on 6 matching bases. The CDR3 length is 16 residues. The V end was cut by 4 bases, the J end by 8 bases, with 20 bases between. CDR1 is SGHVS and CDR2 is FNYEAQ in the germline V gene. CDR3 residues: CASSSAPYGGGEKLFF. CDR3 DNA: TGTGCCAGCAGCTCCGCCCCCTACGGGGGGGGCGAAAAACTGTTTTTT. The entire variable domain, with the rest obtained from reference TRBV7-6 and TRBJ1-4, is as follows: GAGVSQSPRYKVTKRGQDVALRCDPISGHVSLYWYRQALGQGPEFLTYFNYEAQQDKSGLPNDRFSAERPEGSISTLTIQRTEQRDSAMYRCASSSAPYGGGEKLFFGSGTQLSVL.

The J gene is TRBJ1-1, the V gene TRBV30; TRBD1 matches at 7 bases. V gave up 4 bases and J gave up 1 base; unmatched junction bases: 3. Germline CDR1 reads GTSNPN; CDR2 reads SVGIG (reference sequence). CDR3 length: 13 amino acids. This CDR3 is CAWTYRGNTEAFF. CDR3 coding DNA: TGTGCCTGGACATACAGGGGGAACACTGAAGCTTTCTTT.

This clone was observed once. The DNA of the CDR3 is TGTGCCAGCAGCCGGGAGGGCCCGGGTGCAAATCAGCCCCAGCATTTT. It specifies CASSREGPGANQPQHF. The genes are TRBV28 and TRBJ1-5; no clear D. Per germline, CDR1 MDHEN and CDR2 SYDVKM. The CDR3 totals 16 residues. The V and J ends lost 6 bases and 4 bases respectively, with 19 bases between them.

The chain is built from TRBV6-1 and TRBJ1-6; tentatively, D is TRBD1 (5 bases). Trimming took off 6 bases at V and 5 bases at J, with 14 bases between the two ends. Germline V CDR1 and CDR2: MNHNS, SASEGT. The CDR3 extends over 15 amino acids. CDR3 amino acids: CASREAGTHNSPLHF. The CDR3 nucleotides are TGTGCCAGCAGGGAGGCCGGGACTCATAATTCACCCCTCCACTTT.

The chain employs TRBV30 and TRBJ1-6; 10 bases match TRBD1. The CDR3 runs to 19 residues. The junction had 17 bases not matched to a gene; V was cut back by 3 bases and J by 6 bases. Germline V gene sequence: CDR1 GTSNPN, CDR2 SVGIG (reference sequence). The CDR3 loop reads CAWSKGTGDFKIANSPLHF. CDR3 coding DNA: TGTGCCTGGAGCAAAGGGACAGGGGACTTCAAAATAGCTAATTCACCCCTCCACTTT.

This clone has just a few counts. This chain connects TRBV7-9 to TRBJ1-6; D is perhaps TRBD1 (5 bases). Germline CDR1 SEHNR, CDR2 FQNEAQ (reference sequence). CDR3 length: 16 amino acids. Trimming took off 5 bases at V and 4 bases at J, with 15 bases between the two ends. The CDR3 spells CASSPLSRAYNSPLHF. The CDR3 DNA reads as TGTGCCAGCAGCCCCCTCAGCAGGGCTTATAATTCACCCCTCCACTTT. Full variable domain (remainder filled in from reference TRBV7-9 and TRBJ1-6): DTGVSQNPRHKITKRGQNVTFRCDPISEHNRLYWYRQTLGQGPEFLTYFQNEAQLEKSRLLSDRFSAERPKGSFSTLEIQRTEQGDSAMYLCASSPLSRAYNSPLHFGNGTRLTVT.

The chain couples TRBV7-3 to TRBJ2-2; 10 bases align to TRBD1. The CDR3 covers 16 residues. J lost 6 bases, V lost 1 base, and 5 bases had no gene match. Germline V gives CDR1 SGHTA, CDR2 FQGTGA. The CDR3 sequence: CASSLRGQGTPGELFF. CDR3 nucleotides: TGTGCCAGCAGCTTAAGGGGACAGGGGACTCCCGGGGAGCTGTTTTTT.

CDR3 protein: CASSLGDRKETQYF. The CDR3 DNA reads as TGTGCCAGCAGCTTAGGGGACAGGAAAGAGACCCAGTACTTC. This chain links TRBV13 with TRBJ2-5; TRBD1 matches 7 bases. Germline V gene lookup returns CDR1 PRHDT and CDR2 FYEKMQ (reference sequence). V dropped 0 bases and J dropped 3; count of bases not matched to a gene: 1. The CDR3 is made up of 14 amino acids. Full variable domain (rest looked up from reference TRBV13 and TRBJ2-5): AAGVIQSPRHLIKEKRETATLKCYPIPRHDTVYWYQQGPGQDPQFLISFYEKMQSDKGSIPDRFSAQQFSDYHSELNMSSLELGDSALYFCASSLGDRKETQYFGPGTRLLVL.

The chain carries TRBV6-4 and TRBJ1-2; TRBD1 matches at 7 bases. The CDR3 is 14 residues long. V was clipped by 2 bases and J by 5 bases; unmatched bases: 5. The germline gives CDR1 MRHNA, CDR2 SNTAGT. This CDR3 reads CASSDGTASYGYTF. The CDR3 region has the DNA TGTGCCAGCAGTGACGGGACAGCTTCATATGGCTACACCTTC.

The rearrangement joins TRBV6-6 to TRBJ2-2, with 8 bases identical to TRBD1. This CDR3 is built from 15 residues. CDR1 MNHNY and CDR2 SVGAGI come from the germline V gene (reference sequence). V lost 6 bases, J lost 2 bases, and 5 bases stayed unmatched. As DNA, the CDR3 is TGTGCCAGCAGGCGGACAGGGTTTAACACCGGGGAGCTGTTTTTT. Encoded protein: CASRRTGFNTGELFF.

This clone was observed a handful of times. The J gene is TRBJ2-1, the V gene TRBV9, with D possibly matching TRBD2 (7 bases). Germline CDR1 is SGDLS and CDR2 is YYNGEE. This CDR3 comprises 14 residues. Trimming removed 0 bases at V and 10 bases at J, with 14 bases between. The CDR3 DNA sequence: TGTGCCAGCAGCGTAGTTCAGGGCGGGGGCGAGCAGTTCTTC. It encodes CASSVVQGGGEQFF.

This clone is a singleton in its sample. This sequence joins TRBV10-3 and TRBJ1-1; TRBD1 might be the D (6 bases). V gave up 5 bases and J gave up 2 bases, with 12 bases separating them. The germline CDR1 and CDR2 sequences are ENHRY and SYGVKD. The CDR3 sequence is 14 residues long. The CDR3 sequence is CAISPGEGNTEAFF. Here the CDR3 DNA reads TGTGCCATCAGTCCAGGGGAGGGAAACACTGAAGCTTTCTTT.